This T cell receptor beta chain originates from a study of blood T cell repertoires in COVID-19. Seattle researchers signed up patients amid active infection and tracked them longitudinally. Generated by immunoSEQ multiplex PCR, the TCRdb table keeps only in-frame clones and is missing some. The table includes roughly 170,000 clones, around nine tenths detected once. This sequence was found in a woman in her sixties or seventies with COVID-19, enrolled during active disease. The sequencing sample was made of peripheral blood.

In DNA, the CDR3 is TGCAGTGCTAGTCCCGGGGGGGCGGGAGGACACTATAGCACAGATACGCAGTATTTT. It translates to CSASPGGAGGHYSTDTQYF. The rearrangement links TRBV20-1 to TRBJ2-3; 8 bases fit TRBD2. The germline gives CDR1 DFQATT, CDR2 SNEGSKA (reference sequence). V shed 3 bases, J shed 0 bases, and the junction held 17 bases outside the gene matches. The CDR3 sequence is 19 residues long.